A selection of T cell receptor beta chains follows, all from one sample in a study of blood T cell repertoires in COVID-19. Sequencing used immunoSEQ multiplex PCR; TCRdb keeps in-frame clones, though not all of them. The sample shows over 200,000 clones, 88% of them seen only once. Sequencing input: peripheral blood. The receptors originated from a woman aged 40 to 50 who had recovered from COVID-19. CDR3s include the opening cysteine and the closing phenylalanine or tryptophan. The order of the fields is CDR3 DNA, CDR3 protein, clone size, V gene, J gene, D gene. A D gene is named only where the DNA matches it firmly. Clone sizes are given selectively: once, few, many, or a class where the clone is expanded.

cdr3_nt: TGTGCCAGCAGTTTAGGGACAGGGGTGGCCTACGAGCAGTACTTC
cdr3_aa: CASSLGTGVAYEQYF
clone_size: NA
v_call: TRBV6-6
j_call: TRBJ2-7
d_call: TRBD1

cdr3_nt: TGTGCCAGCAGCTTTGTGGGACTAGCGGGAGGGGGCTACGAGCAGTACTTC
cdr3_aa: CASSFVGLAGGGYEQYF
clone_size: NA
v_call: TRBV7-2
j_call: TRBJ2-7
d_call: TRBD2

cdr3_nt: TGTGCCAGCAGTTACGGCTCTAGCGGCACCCAAGAGACCCAGTACTTC
cdr3_aa: CASSYGSSGTQETQYF
clone_size: NA
v_call: TRBV6-5
j_call: TRBJ2-5
d_call: TRBD2

cdr3_nt: TGTGCCACCAGTGATTTGGACAGGCCATATGGCTACACCTTC
cdr3_aa: CATSDLDRPYGYTF
clone_size: NA
v_call: TRBV24-1
j_call: TRBJ1-2
d_call: NA

cdr3_nt: TGTGCCAGCAGACGGGACAGTGTTAATGAAAAACTGTTTTTT
cdr3_aa: CASRRDSVNEKLFF
clone_size: NA
v_call: TRBV7-2
j_call: TRBJ1-4
d_call: TRBD1

cdr3_nt: TGTGCCAGCAGCCCGAGCCCCCGATCCTATAATTCACCCCTCCACTTT
cdr3_aa: CASSPSPRSYNSPLHF
clone_size: few
v_call: TRBV5-4
j_call: TRBJ1-6
d_call: NA

cdr3_nt: TGTGCCAGCAGTTGGGGCTACCAAGATACGCAGTATTTT
cdr3_aa: CASSWGYQDTQYF
clone_size: NA
v_call: TRBV12-3/TRBV12-4
j_call: TRBJ2-3
d_call: NA

cdr3_nt: TGCGCCAGCAGCTTAACAGGGGGCGAGAAACGCGGCTACACCTTC
cdr3_aa: CASSLTGGEKRGYTF
clone_size: few
v_call: TRBV5-1
j_call: TRBJ1-2
d_call: TRBD1

cdr3_nt: TGTGCCAGCAGCCCCTCCGGGGGGGAGACCCAGTACTTC
cdr3_aa: CASSPSGGETQYF
clone_size: NA
v_call: TRBV7-9
j_call: TRBJ2-5
d_call: TRBD2

cdr3_nt: TGTGCCAGCAGCCCGCGGAGGGGCAGGGCAGATACGCAGTATTTT
cdr3_aa: CASSPRRGRADTQYF
clone_size: NA
v_call: TRBV7-9
j_call: TRBJ2-3
d_call: NA

cdr3_nt: TGTGCCAGCAGTTACTCGGGCAGGGGGGCTGAAGCTTTCTTT
cdr3_aa: CASSYSGRGAEAFF
clone_size: few
v_call: TRBV6-5
j_call: TRBJ1-1
d_call: TRBD1

cdr3_nt: TGTGCCAGCAGCCGGGCCGGAGGGCGCTTAACTGAAGCTTTCTTT
cdr3_aa: CASSRAGGRLTEAFF
clone_size: once
v_call: TRBV14
j_call: TRBJ1-1
d_call: NA

cdr3_nt: TGTGCCAGCAGTTTCGGGGGCACAGATACGCAGTATTTT
cdr3_aa: CASSFGGTDTQYF
clone_size: NA
v_call: TRBV12-3/TRBV12-4
j_call: TRBJ2-3
d_call: NA